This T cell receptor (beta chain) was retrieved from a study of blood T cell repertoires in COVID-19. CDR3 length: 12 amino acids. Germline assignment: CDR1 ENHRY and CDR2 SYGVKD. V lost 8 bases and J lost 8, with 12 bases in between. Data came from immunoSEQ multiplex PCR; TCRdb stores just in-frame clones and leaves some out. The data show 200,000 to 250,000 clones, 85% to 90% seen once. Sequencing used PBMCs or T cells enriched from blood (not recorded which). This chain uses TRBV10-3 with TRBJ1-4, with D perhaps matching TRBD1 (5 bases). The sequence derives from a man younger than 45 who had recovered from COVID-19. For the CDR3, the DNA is TGTGCCATCGGGGGGGTTCAGGAAAAACTGTTTTTT. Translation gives CAIGGVQEKLFF.